The next 18 T cell receptor beta chains were all read from a single sample in a study. MiXCR, run by TCRdb on the RT-PCR reads, gives a single entry per CDR3 protein. Of more than 600,000 distinct CDR3 sequences in the sample, about 14% are singletons; the top ten hold roughly 4%. The sequenced sample was memory CD4+ T cells from blood. The receptors stem from a female donor in good health, serving as a healthy control.

This clonotype was recorded at least ten times. The rearrangement joins TRBV7-9 to TRBJ2-3; TRBD1 might be the D (6 bases). Trimming cost V 5 bases and J 2 bases, with 20 bases left between them. CDR1 SEHNR and CDR2 FQNEAQ come from the germline V gene (reference sequence). This CDR3 is built from 17 residues. This chain's CDR3 is CASSPIRQAIFTDTQYF. The CDR3 bases are TGTGCCAGCAGCCCGATTCGACAGGCCATATTCACAGATACGCAGTATTTT.

Only a few counts were recorded for this clonotype. The gene calls are TRBV6-2 or TRBV6-3 and TRBJ1-1; D is unresolved. The CDR3 sequence is 14 residues long. Germline loops: CDR1 MNHEY, CDR2 SVGEGT. V lost 6 bases to trimming and J lost 4 bases, with 15 bases between them. In DNA, the CDR3 is TGTGCCAGCAGGCACCACCACGGCGGCACTGAAGCTTTCTTT. Translated, it gives CASRHHHGGTEAFF.

The genes are TRBV6-2 or TRBV6-3 and TRBJ1-5; D uncertain. CDR1 MNHEY and CDR2 SVGEGT come from the germline V gene. CDR3 length: 16 amino acids. Trimming took 6 bases from V and 2 from J, leaving 17 bases between them. The DNA for the CDR3 is TGTGCCAGCAGGAGCCTACCGTGGAATGGCAATCAGCCCCAGCATTTT. It encodes CASRSLPWNGNQPQHF.

In this sample, this clonotype turned up a few times. J is TRBJ2-2 and V is TRBV6-1, with D uncertain. V lost 1 base and J 9 bases, leaving 9 bases between the germline ends. Germline V CDR1 and CDR2: MNHNS, SASEGT. CDR3 length: 13 amino acids. CDR3 sequence reads: CASSEVRARELFF. For the CDR3, the DNA is TGTGCCAGCAGTGAAGTTCGAGCCCGGGAGCTGTTTTTT.

At least ten counts were recorded for this clonotype. The chain joins TRBV7-2 to TRBJ2-1; D is uncertain. Germline CDR1 SGHTA, CDR2 FQGNSA. The CDR3 runs 14 residues. V lost 4 bases to trimming and J lost 4 bases, with 11 bases between them. This chain's CDR3 is CASSSPPGYNEQFF. For the CDR3, the DNA is TGTGCCAGCAGCTCCCCCCCCGGTTACAATGAGCAGTTCTTC.

The chain joins TRBV7-3 to TRBJ2-5, with D possibly TRBD2 on 6 matching bases. The germline V and J ends were trimmed by 5 bases and 6 bases, with 16 bases remaining between them. The CDR3 extends over 14 amino acids. Germline-derived CDR1 and CDR2 are SGHTA and FQGTGA. CDR3 coding DNA: TGTGCCAGCAGCCCCCAGCCGGCGGGAAAGACCCAGTACTTC. It yields the protein CASSPQPAGKTQYF.

The rearrangement uses TRBV7-2 and TRBJ2-1; D not certain. Germline V gene lookup returns CDR1 SGHTA and CDR2 FQGNSA. This CDR3 spans 18 amino acids. Deletions cut 1 base from V and 6 bases from J, with 22 bases between. Here the CDR3 DNA reads TGTGCCAGCAGCTTAGGCCCTCCCCTCCTAGTTCTTCGCAATGAGCAGTTCTTC. Translated: CASSLGPPLLVLRNEQFF. Full variable domain (outside the CDR3, taken from reference TRBV7-2 and TRBJ2-1): GAGVSQSPSNKVTEKGKDVELRCDPISGHTALYWYRQSLGQGLEFLIYFQGNSAPDKSGLPSDRFSAERTGGSVSTLTIQRTQQEDSAVYLCASSLGPPLLVLRNEQFFGPGTRLTVL.

The chain joins TRBV20-1 to TRBJ2-1, with 9 bases fitting TRBD1. The CDR3 has 13 residues. The germline V gene has CDR1 DFQATT and CDR2 SNEGSKA (reference sequence). With 2 bases clipped from V and 8 bases from J, the junction kept 4 bases outside the gene matches. The CDR3 nucleotides are TGCAGTGCTAGATCGACAGGGGGGGATGAGCAGTTCTTC. Its protein is CSARSTGGDEQFF.

The sample holds a few counts of this clonotype. The chain combines TRBV7-2 with TRBJ2-7; TRBD1 is a possible D gene (6 bases). The CDR3 totals 13 residues. The V gene lost 5 bases and the J gene lost 7 bases, with 15 bases spanning the gap. Germline CDR1 SGHTA, CDR2 FQGNSA. The CDR3 is CASSKGVEIEQYF. The CDR3 DNA follows: TGTGCCAGCAGCAAGGGGGTGGAGATTGAGCAGTACTTC.

This clonotype occurred a few times. V is TRBV7-7 and J is TRBJ2-3; maybe TRBD2 (5 bases). Germline CDR1 is SSHAT and CDR2 is FNYEAQ (reference sequence). This CDR3 spans 15 amino acids. Trimming shortened V by 5 bases and J by 0 bases, and 12 bases separated the two germline ends. CDR3 in amino acids: CASSPQEASTDTQYF. CDR3 nucleotides: TGTGCCAGCAGCCCCCAGGAGGCTAGCACAGATACGCAGTATTTT.

This chain links TRBV6-2 or TRBV6-3 with TRBJ2-5; a possible D gene is TRBD1 (6 bases). The CDR3 runs 18 residues. V was shortened by 2 bases and J by 2 bases, with 21 bases between the two germline ends. In germline, CDR1 is MNHEY, CDR2 SVGEGT. The DNA for the CDR3 is TGTGCCAGCAGTTACCTGGGTCGACAGGATAGGATACAAGAGACCCAGTACTTC. Translation gives CASSYLGRQDRIQETQYF.

This clonotype was counted a few times. The chain recombines TRBV6-5 with TRBJ1-1; D might be TRBD1 (5 bases). The CDR3 covers 14 residues. Germline values: CDR1 MNHEY, CDR2 SVGAGI. Deletions cut 8 bases from V and 5 bases from J, with 18 bases between. This chain's CDR3 is CASSLLGGRTEAFF. The CDR3, as DNA: TGTGCCAGCTCCTTACTGGGGGGAAGAACTGAAGCTTTCTTT.

This clonotype has a count of ten or more. V usage is TRBV12-3 or TRBV12-4 and J usage is TRBJ1-4; D not certain. This CDR3 has 14 amino acids. The ends were cut back, 3 bases at V and 8 bases at J, with 13 bases in the middle. CDR3 residues: CASSFDGTLEKLFF. In nucleotides, the CDR3 is TGTGCCAGCAGTTTTGACGGTACGCTGGAAAAACTGTTTTTT.

This clonotype was detected once. The rearrangement joins TRBV16 to TRBJ1-3; D uncertain. In germline, CDR1 is KGHSY, CDR2 FQNENV. With 3 bases removed from V and 9 bases from J, the gap between germline ends came to 15 bases. The CDR3 length is 14 residues. The CDR3: CASSQSTASGTIYF. CDR3 nucleotides: TGTGCCAGCAGCCAGTCAACAGCCTCCGGCACCATATATTTT.

The V gene is TRBV9, the J gene TRBJ1-2; D remains ambiguous. V lost 3 bases and J 7 bases, leaving 22 bases between the germline ends. Germline CDR1 SGDLS, CDR2 YYNGEE. The CDR3 is made up of 16 amino acids. The CDR3 region is CASSASHIDRGVGYTF. CDR3 DNA sequence: TGTGCCAGCAGCGCCTCCCACATCGACCGTGGTGTTGGCTACACCTTC.

This clonotype came up a few times. V gene TRBV18 combines with J gene TRBJ1-1, with 8 bases that match TRBD1. Germline lookup yields CDR1 KGHSH and CDR2 LQKENI. CDR3 length equals 15 residues. J lost 1 base, V lost 5 bases, and 6 bases had no gene match. The CDR3, as DNA: TGTGCCAGCTCAGCTGGACAGGGAGGGAACACTGAAGCTTTCTTT. Residues: CASSAGQGGNTEAFF.

This clonotype was observed at least ten times. The CDR3 DNA reads as TGCAGCGCCGAACAGGACCCTTATTCCACAGATACGCAGTATTTT. As protein: CSAEQDPYSTDTQYF. The J gene is TRBJ2-3, the V gene TRBV29-1, with TRBD1 as a possible D gene (5 bases). Trimming removed 7 bases at V and 2 bases at J, with 19 bases between. Germline CDR1 and CDR2: SQVTM and ANQGSEA. The CDR3 runs 15 residues.

The genes are TRBV4-3 and TRBJ1-6; weak D call: TRBD1 (5 bases). V lost 0 bases and J lost 8, with 14 bases in between. The CDR3 runs to 16 residues. Germline V CDR1 and CDR2: LGHNA, YSLEER. Written as DNA, the CDR3 is TGCGCCAGCAGCCAAGAGGGTCCAGGGAGAGATTCACCCCTCCACTTT. This translates into CASSQEGPGRDSPLHF.